This T cell receptor (beta chain) was observed in a study of T cell changes during pregnancy in multiple sclerosis. Trimming shortened V by 1 base and J by 2 bases, and 11 bases separated the two germline ends. Germline CDR1 reads SGHTA; CDR2 reads FQGNSA. The CDR3 runs 15 residues. The data were produced by immunoSEQ multiplex PCR, yet TCRdb's version contains in-frame clones alone and is incomplete. Of fewer than 30,000 clones listed, over 85% are singletons. The chain has TRBV7-2 and TRBJ1-2; no clear D. This clonotype was obtained from a female donor with multiple sclerosis, enrolled in a pregnancy study. Sequencing used CD4+ T cells from peripheral blood mononuclear cells, obtained in the first trimester of pregnancy. The CDR3: CASSLGGSWNYGYTF. The CDR3 coding sequence is TGTGCCAGCAGCTTAGGCGGGTCTTGGAACTATGGCTACACCTTC.